The 25 T cell receptor beta chains below all came from one sample that was sequenced in a study of T-cell memory formation after mild COVID-19. TCRdb re-called the 5' RACE reads through MiXCR, storing one row per CDR3 protein. The sample contains around 300,000 distinct CDR3 sequences, roughly an eighth of which appear only once. Sequences were obtained from PBMCs or a T cell subset sorted from them (not recorded which). The receptors were gathered from a man younger than 35 who had mild COVID-19 (a few samples of this study predate the infection). Cell type and time point are not known.

The J gene is TRBJ2-6, the V gene TRBV20-1; D unclear. Germline V lookup: CDR1 DFQATT, CDR2 SNEGSKA (reference sequence). V lost 5 bases and J 2 bases, leaving 10 bases between the germline ends. CDR3 length equals 14 residues. Here the CDR3 reads CSAGRVPGANVLTF. In DNA, the CDR3 is TGCAGTGCTGGTAGGGTCCCTGGGGCCAACGTCCTGACTTTC.

V gene TRBV6-5 combines with J gene TRBJ1-4, with unresolved D. The germline V gene encodes CDR1 MNHEY and CDR2 SVGAGI. The ends were cut back, 5 bases at V and 7 bases at J, with 8 bases in the middle. CDR3 length: 12 amino acids. The CDR3 is CASSQNGEKLFF. For the CDR3, the DNA is TGTGCCAGCAGTCAAAATGGTGAAAAACTGTTTTTT.

The chain employs TRBV7-3 and TRBJ2-2, with 8 positions matching TRBD1. The J segment lost 4 bases and the V segment lost 5 bases, leaving 12 bases of the junction unmatched. Germline CDR1 SGHTA, CDR2 FQGTGA. The CDR3 length is 17 residues. CDR3 sequence (DNA): TGTGCCAGCAGCGTATCCCCCGGGACAGGCTCCACCGGGGAGCTGTTTTTT. Translation: CASSVSPGTGSTGELFF.

The chain employs TRBV12-3 or TRBV12-4 and TRBJ2-1; 9 bases are a match to TRBD2. This CDR3 is built from 15 residues. V lost 1 base and J lost 3; bases outside the gene matches: 1. CDR3 amino acids: CASSLGTSDYNEQFF. DNA of the CDR3: TGTGCCAGCAGTTTAGGGACTAGCGACTACAATGAGCAGTTCTTC.

J is TRBJ2-1 and V is TRBV4-2; 9 nucleotides agree with TRBD1. Trimming cost V 3 bases and J 5 bases; bases outside gene matches: 11. The CDR3 contains 17 residues. Germline assignment: CDR1 LGHNA and CDR2 YNFKEQ. CDR3 residues: CASSQLDLQGADNEQFF. CDR3 in DNA: TGTGCCAGCAGCCAGCTCGACCTACAGGGGGCCGACAATGAGCAGTTCTTC.

The CDR3 loop is CASSQEEGYEQFF. CDR3 DNA: TGCGCCAGCAGCCAAGAAGAGGGGTATGAGCAGTTCTTC. The genes are TRBV4-1 and TRBJ2-1, with D perhaps given as TRBD1 or TRBD2 (5 bases each). Germline assignment: CDR1 MGHRA and CDR2 YSYEKL. The V and J ends lost 0 bases and 8 bases respectively, with 8 bases between them. The CDR3 has 13 amino acids.

CDR3 protein: CASSVDPAVATDTQYF. In nucleotides, the CDR3 is TGTGCCAGCAGCGTAGACCCAGCGGTGGCCACAGATACGCAGTATTTT. V is TRBV9 and J is TRBJ2-3; a weak D match, TRBD2 (5 bases). In germline, CDR1 is SGDLS, CDR2 YYNGEE. V was pared by 0 bases and J by 2 bases, with 13 bases between. The CDR3 contains 16 residues.

This clonotype was seen more than once but under ten times. CDR3 loop: CASASNNEQFF. CDR3 nucleotide sequence: TGTGCCAGCGCGAGCAACAATGAGCAGTTCTTC. V usage is TRBV2 and J usage is TRBJ2-1; D unclear. Germline V gene lookup returns CDR1 SNHLY and CDR2 FYNNEI. The CDR3 spans 11 residues. V lost 8 bases and J 5 bases, leaving 7 bases between the germline ends.

The sample holds a few counts of this clonotype. The V gene is TRBV5-1, the J gene TRBJ1-2; maybe TRBD1 (6 bases). In germline, CDR1 is SGHRS, CDR2 YFSETQ. This CDR3 region has 14 residues. The V end lost 2 bases, the J end lost 0 bases, and 8 bases lay between the germline ends. CDR3 coding DNA: TGCGCCAGCAGCTTCGACAGGACTAACTATGGCTACACCTTC. Residues: CASSFDRTNYGYTF.

This clonotype was detected only a few times. The J gene is TRBJ1-2, the V gene TRBV29-1, with D hard to call. Germline CDR1 and CDR2: SQVTM and ANQGSEA. The germline V and J ends were trimmed by 3 bases and 7 bases, with 9 bases remaining between them. The CDR3 has 11 residues. Here the CDR3 DNA reads TGCAGCGTTGACCGAGGAGCTGGCTACACCTTC. Protein: CSVDRGAGYTF. Full variable domain (rest looked up from reference TRBV29-1 and TRBJ1-2): SAVISQKPSRDICQRGTSLTIQCQVDSQVTMMFWYRQQPGQSLTLIATANQGSEATYESGFVIDKFPISRPNLTFSTLTVSNMSPEDSSIYLCSVDRGAGYTFGSGTRLTVV.

The chain is built from TRBV24-1 and TRBJ2-1; D is perhaps TRBD2 (6 bases). The CDR3 covers 14 residues. Per germline, CDR1 KGHDR and CDR2 SFDVKD. Trimming removed 4 bases at V and 2 bases at J, with 8 bases between. The CDR3 loop is CATSERGAYNEQFF. The CDR3 bases are TGTGCCACCAGTGAGCGGGGAGCCTACAATGAGCAGTTCTTC.

The sample holds a few counts of this clonotype. CDR3: CASSSWTGGGNEQFF. The CDR3 nucleotides are TGCGCCAGCAGCTCGTGGACAGGGGGTGGCAATGAGCAGTTCTTC. The genes are TRBV5-1 and TRBJ2-1; the match to TRBD1 covers 10 bases. Germline assignment: CDR1 SGHRS and CDR2 YFSETQ. After removal of 3 bases from V and 6 bases from J, the junction contained 6 bases not matched to a gene. The CDR3 runs to 15 residues.

V gene TRBV7-2 combines with J gene TRBJ2-2, with 7 bases identical to TRBD2. V lost 4 bases to trimming and J lost 4 bases; unmatched junction nucleotides: 6. Per germline, CDR1 SGHTA and CDR2 FQGNSA. This CDR3 has 15 residues. The CDR3 DNA reads TGTGCCAGCAGCTCTAGACTAGCCGGCACCGGGGAGCTGTTTTTT. It encodes CASSSRLAGTGELFF.

This clonotype occurred a few times. The chain joins TRBV12-3 or TRBV12-4 to TRBJ2-2; no clear D gene. This CDR3 region has 14 residues. Trimming pared 0 bases from V and 4 bases from J, leaving 6 bases between. CDR3 sequence: CASSLARGTGELFF. In nucleotides, the CDR3 is TGTGCCAGCAGTTTAGCGAGAGGCACCGGGGAGCTGTTTTTT.

This clonotype was seen a handful of times. This rearrangement joins TRBV5-1 to TRBJ2-7, with D tentatively TRBD2 (5 bases). Trimming cost V 1 base and J 5 bases, with 13 bases left between them. Germline-derived CDR1 and CDR2 are SGHRS and YFSETQ. CDR3 length: 14 amino acids. This chain's CDR3 is CASSLPHGVDEQYF. The DNA for the CDR3 is TGCGCCAGCAGCTTGCCCCACGGGGTCGACGAGCAGTACTTC. The whole variable domain, remainder taken from reference TRBV5-1 and TRBJ2-7, is KAGVTQTPRYLIKTRGQQVTLSCSPISGHRSVSWYQQTPGQGLQFLFEYFSETQRNKGNFPGRFSGRQFSNSRSEMNVSTLELGDSALYLCASSLPHGVDEQYFGPGTRLTVT.

This clonotype showed up many times. This chain uses TRBV10-3 with TRBJ2-5; TRBD2 might be the D (6 bases). Germline V gives CDR1 ENHRY, CDR2 SYGVKD. This CDR3 is 14 amino acids long. V was trimmed by 6 bases and J by 2 bases, leaving 13 bases between them. For the CDR3, the DNA is TGTGCCATCAGCACCGGGACTCGGCAAGAGACCCAGTACTTC. Its translation is CAISTGTRQETQYF.

The sample holds a few counts of this clonotype. The rearrangement links TRBV19 to TRBJ1-2; tentatively, D is TRBD1 (5 bases). The CDR3 sequence is 13 residues long. Germline loops: CDR1 LNHDA, CDR2 SQIVND (reference sequence). The V end was cut by 3 bases, the J end by 4 bases, with 9 bases between. The CDR3 DNA reads as TGTGCCAGTAGTATCAGCGGGGCCTATGGCTACACCTTC. Translated: CASSISGAYGYTF.

This sequence joins TRBV12-3 or TRBV12-4 and TRBJ2-1; TRBD1 agrees at 9 bases. J was trimmed by 3 bases and V by 5 bases; bases with no gene match: 5. The CDR3 extends over 15 amino acids. CDR3 sequence reads: CASSLDRGYYNEQFF. DNA of the CDR3: TGTGCCAGCAGTCTGGACAGGGGCTACTACAATGAGCAGTTCTTC.

This clonotype occurred a few times. This chain uses TRBV5-1 with TRBJ2-3; no clear D gene. Germline V gives CDR1 SGHRS, CDR2 YFSETQ. This CDR3 contains 16 residues. Deletions cut 0 bases from V and 0 bases from J, with 11 bases between. The CDR3 nucleotides are TGCGCCAGCAGCTTGGAAAGGGCAACTAGCACAGATACGCAGTATTTT. It is translated as CASSLERATSTDTQYF.

CDR3 residues: CSVDRVSVEAFF. The CDR3 DNA reads as TGCAGCGTTGACAGGGTGAGTGTTGAAGCTTTCTTT. J is TRBJ1-1 and V is TRBV29-1; tentatively, D is TRBD1 (5 bases). Trimming left V 3 bases short and J 7 bases short, with 12 bases between. The CDR3 is made up of 12 amino acids. The germline CDR1 and CDR2 sequences are SQVTM and ANQGSEA.

In its sample, this clonotype was seen a few times. The chain combines TRBV20-1 with TRBJ2-3, with D perhaps matching TRBD2 (6 bases). The length of the CDR3 is 14 residues. Per germline, CDR1 DFQATT and CDR2 SNEGSKA (reference sequence). V lost 5 bases, J lost 4 bases, and 16 bases lay in between. CDR3 sequence reads: CSAARVEGPDTQYF. The DNA for the CDR3 is TGCAGTGCTGCCCGAGTGGAGGGGCCAGATACGCAGTATTTT.

The chain uses TRBV4-1 and TRBJ1-4; unclear D gene. V lost 4 bases to trimming and J lost 8 bases, with 20 bases between them. The CDR3 contains 16 residues. Germline V gives CDR1 MGHRA, CDR2 YSYEKL. The CDR3 protein is CASSRGLPGGEEKLFF. In DNA, the CDR3 is TGCGCCAGCAGCCGTGGCTTACCGGGAGGAGAAGAAAAACTGTTTTTT.

V is TRBV10-3 and J is TRBJ2-5, with 7 bases lining up with TRBD2. This CDR3 contains 16 residues. The V gene's germline CDR1 is ENHRY and CDR2 SYGVKD. Unmatched junction bases numbered 8, after V lost 0 bases and J lost 4 bases. CDR3 protein: CAISESLAVRRETQYF. DNA of the CDR3: TGTGCCATCAGTGAGTCGCTAGCGGTTCGACGAGAGACCCAGTACTTC.

J is TRBJ2-1 and V is TRBV29-1; no clear D gene. This CDR3 contains 13 residues. CDR1 and CDR2 (germline): SQVTM, ANQGSEA. The germline V and J ends were trimmed by 4 bases and 4 bases, with 11 bases remaining between them. CDR3 sequence reads: CSVGGRLYNEQFF. The CDR3 coding sequence is TGCAGCGTTGGAGGACGCTTGTACAATGAGCAGTTCTTC.

This clonotype appeared many times. The chain joins TRBV12-3 or TRBV12-4 to TRBJ2-3; D gene ambiguous. The CDR3 spans 12 residues. V was trimmed by 5 bases and J by 3 bases, leaving 6 bases between them. This CDR3 reads CASSHGTDTQYF. CDR3 bases: TGTGCCAGCAGTCACGGGACAGATACGCAGTATTTT.